This T cell receptor (beta chain) was observed in a study of blood T cell repertoires in COVID-19. For the study at large: Samples came from the United States, Italy and Spain, spanning acute and convalescent COVID-19. Nucleic acid was either cDNA or gDNA, and it came from T cells, B-cell-depleted T cells, or PBMCs.

The CDR3 covers 14 residues. Trimming took 0 bases from V and 10 from J, leaving 15 bases between them. Germline V gives CDR1 SGHAT, CDR2 FQNNGV. Across 20 to 25 US areas, participants ranged in age from 18 to 89 years. Sequencing used immunoSEQ multiplex PCR; TCRdb keeps in-frame clones, though not all of them. The table has approximately 220,000 clones, approximately 90% seen once. This TCR derives from a man younger than 40 who had recovered from COVID-19. The sample was PBMCs or T cells enriched from blood (not recorded which). The rearrangement joins TRBV11-2 to TRBJ1-1; perhaps TRBD1 as D (5 bases). CDR3 DNA sequence: TGTGCCAGCAGCTTAGATGTCGGAAGGGGCAGAGCTTTCTTT. This translates into CASSLDVGRGRAFF.